The table lists the clone carrying this TCR beta chain with many counts. Per the germline V gene, CDR1 is DFQATT and CDR2 is SNEGSKA (reference sequence). The CDR3 contains 16 residues. V dropped 0 bases and J dropped 7 bases, with 21 bases sitting between them. This sample was taken from a study of Graves' ophthalmopathy and Graves' hyperthyroidism. RNA transcripts were the template, and TCR beta CDR3 regions were amplified from them. Following a first-round RT-PCR that used HTBI primers, a second-round multiplex PCR was carried out. TCRdb reprocessed the multiplex PCR reads via MiXCR and lists one record per CDR3 protein. The sample has 350,000 to 450,000 distinct CDR3 sequences, roughly 20% seen once.

The TCR was taken from a woman aged 18 to 35 with stable Graves' hyperthyroidism. The sequenced sample was peripheral blood. The gene calls are TRBV20-1 and TRBJ1-1; D not resolved. The DNA for the CDR3 is TGCAGTGCTAGAGATTCATCGGCAGTCCCGGGCGGTGAAGCTTTCTTT. This gives the protein CSARDSSAVPGGEAFF.